This T cell receptor (beta chain) was identified during a study of blood T cell repertoires in COVID-19. In the source study's methods: Reference gene primer amplification gave estimated nucleated cell counts. Produced via immunoSEQ multiplex PCR; TCRdb's table is partial and in-frame only. The D gene and trimming were derived from the DNA, and the V and J assignments and clone size from that table. Of 140,000 or so clones listed, over 75% are singletons. The trim removed 11 bases at V and 4 bases at J, leaving 7 bases unmatched. CDR3 size: 12 residues. CDR1 is MNHEY and CDR2 is SVGAGI in the germline V gene.

This TCR was sampled from a man in his fifties or sixties with acute or convalescent COVID-19. The sequencing sample was made of peripheral blood. The chain uses TRBV6-5 and TRBJ1-2, with TRBD1 matching 7 bases. CDR3 region: CACYRGPYGYTF. The CDR3 coding sequence is TGTGCCTGCTACAGGGGACCCTATGGCTACACCTTC.